The TCR beta chain described here comes from a study of cytomegalovirus exposure and HLA in healthy donors. Points from the study as a whole: Within the data, a cluster of highly shared sequence variants was likely a sequencing artifact. Published work reported that the classifier diagnosed cytomegalovirus status with high specificity and sensitivity.

The PCR used 60 Vbeta and 13 Jbeta primers. TCRdb's copy holds only in-frame clones and misses some; the assay was immunoSEQ multiplex PCR. The repertoire holds 110,000 or so clones, with 69% as singletons. The table lists this clone with a few counts. Antigen unknown. The receptor was isolated from a man under 40 in good health and CMV-seronegative. The sample consisted of PBMCs.

The CDR3 DNA follows: TGTGCCAGCAAACTTACGGGTGTTGAGCAGTTCTTC. Translated, it gives CASKLTGVEQFF. The gene calls are TRBV7-2 and TRBJ2-1; D unclear. The CDR3 extends over 12 amino acids. Germline assignment: CDR1 SGHTA and CDR2 FQGNSA. V shed 7 bases and J shed 9 bases, with 13 bases lying between them.